The 6 T cell receptor beta chains below all came from one sample that was sequenced in a study of CXCR3-negative and CXCR3-positive naive CD8 T cells. Findings of the study overall: CXCR3-positive naive cells carried more hydrophobic TRB CDR3s than CXCR3-negative naive cells did.

UMI-labeled 5' RACE TRB cDNA libraries were prepared from the cells. From its re-call of the 5' RACE reads, TCRdb lists each CDR3 protein once, without DNA. The sample table includes under 150,000 distinct CDR3 sequences. No cognate antigen is known for these TCRs. Sequencing was performed on naive CXCR3+ CD8+ T cells from blood. The sample's subset: CD45RO-CCR7+CD27+CD95- naive CD8+ T cells expressing CXCR3 (TNR3+). All receptors derive from a human donor in good health. Some clones in this sample may be carry-over from other donors' samples.

The rearrangement uses TRBV6-2 or TRBV6-3 and TRBJ1-1. CDR1 MNHEY and CDR2 SVGEGT come from the germline V gene. The CDR3 spans 15 residues. This CDR3 reads CASSYLRGLNTEAFF.

The chain links TRBV7-9 to TRBJ2-1; TCRdb's D call of TRBD2 is untestable without DNA. There are 15 residues in the CDR3. In germline, CDR1 is SEHNR, CDR2 FQNEAQ (reference sequence). Here the CDR3 reads CASTPPNPGPNEQFF.

The chain has TRBV29-1 and TRBJ2-7; TCRdb designates TRBD1, a call that cannot be tested without DNA. Germline V gives CDR1 SQVTM, CDR2 ANQGSEA. This CDR3 has 13 amino acids. Here the CDR3 reads CSVELSGAGEQYF.

This chain connects TRBV5-1 to TRBJ2-7. Germline V gene sequence: CDR1 SGHRS, CDR2 YFSETQ. CDR3 size: 14 residues. CDR3 loop: CASSLGFSTYEQYF.

V gene TRBV7-2 combines with J gene TRBJ1-1. CDR3 length equals 12 residues. The germline V gene encodes CDR1 SGHTA and CDR2 FQGNSA. Here the CDR3 reads CASSPAGTEAFF.

The chain links TRBV3-1 to TRBJ2-1. CDR1 LGHDT and CDR2 YNNKEL come from the germline V gene (reference sequence). The CDR3 length is 13 residues. CDR3 in amino acids: CASSQGTASEQFF.